The present entry profiles one T cell receptor beta chain with its context. The antigen remains unidentified. A read error may produce the germline difference seen at one junction end. This entry belongs to a study of CD8 T cells in ankylosing spondylitis. Study-wide points: Existing reports had already noted some motif variants in reactive arthritis synovial fluid and blood.

TCRdb ran MiXCR on the 5' RACE reads and lists one entry per CDR3 protein. The table shows fewer than 400,000 distinct CDR3 sequences, with under 15% occurring only once. Sample: blood, either unsorted or a sorted T cell fraction (not recorded which). The source is a male donor with ankylosing spondylitis or in good health (not recorded which).

The chain's CDR3 is CGAIHPGGEAFF. The CDR3 DNA follows: TGCGGTGCTATTCACCCCGGGGGTGAAGCTTTCTTT. The chain is built from TRBV20-1 and TRBJ1-1, with D possibly being TRBD1 (5 bases). The CDR3 contains 12 residues. Germline V gene lookup returns CDR1 DFQATT and CDR2 SNEGSKA (reference sequence).